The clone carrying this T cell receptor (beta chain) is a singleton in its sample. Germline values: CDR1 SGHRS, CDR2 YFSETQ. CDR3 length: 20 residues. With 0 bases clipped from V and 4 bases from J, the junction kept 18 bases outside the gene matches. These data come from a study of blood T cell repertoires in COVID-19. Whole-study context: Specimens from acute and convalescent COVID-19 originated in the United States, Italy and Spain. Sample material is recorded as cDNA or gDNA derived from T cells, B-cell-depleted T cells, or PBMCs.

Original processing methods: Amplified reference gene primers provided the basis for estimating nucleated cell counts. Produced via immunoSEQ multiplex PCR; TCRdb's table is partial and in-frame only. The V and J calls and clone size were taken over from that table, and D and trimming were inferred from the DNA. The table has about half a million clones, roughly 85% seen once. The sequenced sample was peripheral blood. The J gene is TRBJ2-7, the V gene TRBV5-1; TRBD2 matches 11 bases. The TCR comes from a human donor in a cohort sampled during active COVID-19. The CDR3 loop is CASSLGRDSPRLAGLYEQYF. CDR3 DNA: TGCGCCAGCAGCTTGGGTCGGGACAGTCCCCGACTAGCGGGATTATACGAGCAGTACTTC.